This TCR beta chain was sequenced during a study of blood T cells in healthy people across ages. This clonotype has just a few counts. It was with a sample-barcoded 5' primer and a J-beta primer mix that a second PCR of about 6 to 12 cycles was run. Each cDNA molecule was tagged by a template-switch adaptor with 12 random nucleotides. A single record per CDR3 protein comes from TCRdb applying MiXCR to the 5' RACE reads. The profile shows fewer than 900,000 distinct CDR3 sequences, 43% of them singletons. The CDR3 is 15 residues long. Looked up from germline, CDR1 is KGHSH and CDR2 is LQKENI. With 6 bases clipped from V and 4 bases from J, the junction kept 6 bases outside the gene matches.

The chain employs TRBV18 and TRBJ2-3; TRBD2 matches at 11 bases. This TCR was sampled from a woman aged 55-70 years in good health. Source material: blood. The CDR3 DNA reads TGTGCCAGCTCCCGTAGCGGGGGGGCCCCAGATACGCAGTATTTT. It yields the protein CASSRSGGAPDTQYF.